The 21 T cell receptor beta chains below all came from one sample that was sequenced in a study of Graves' ophthalmopathy and Graves' hyperthyroidism. RNA transcripts yielded amplified TCR beta CDR3 regions. Amplification began with first-round RT-PCR using HTBI primers, then second-round multiplex PCR was performed. MiXCR was run by TCRdb on the multiplex PCR reads, yielding one entry per CDR3 protein. Of almost 750,000 distinct CDR3 sequences in the sample, 40% were seen once. Sequences were obtained from peripheral blood. Receptors originate from an adult man with Graves' ophthalmopathy.

This clonotype was seen ten or more times. The V and J genes are TRBV7-9 and TRBJ1-1; D remains unclear. Germline-derived CDR1 and CDR2 are SEHNR and FQNEAQ (reference sequence). The V and J ends lost 3 bases and 0 bases respectively, with 8 bases between them. The CDR3 sequence is 14 residues long. The CDR3 coding sequence is TGTGCCAGCAGCTTTCGGCCGGTGAACACTGAAGCTTTCTTT. It codes for CASSFRPVNTEAFF. The whole variable domain, filled in from reference TRBV7-9 and TRBJ1-1, reads DTGVSQNPRHKITKRGQNVTFRCDPISEHNRLYWYRQTLGQGPEFLTYFQNEAQLEKSRLLSDRFSAERPKGSFSTLEIQRTEQGDSAMYLCASSFRPVNTEAFFGQGTRLTVV.

This clonotype appeared a single time. The chain joins TRBV10-1 to TRBJ2-7; no reliable D call. The CDR3 sequence is 13 residues long. The germline CDR1 and CDR2 sequences are WNHNN and SYGVQD (reference sequence). V lost 3 bases, J lost 7 bases, and 13 bases lay in between. CDR3 in amino acids: CASSEYGLGEQYF. The CDR3 DNA reads TGCGCCAGCAGTGAATACGGGCTGGGGGAGCAGTACTTC.

This clonotype was found many times. The rearrangement joins TRBV10-3 to TRBJ2-7; D gene unclear. The germline V gene has CDR1 ENHRY and CDR2 SYGVKD. V was shortened by 2 bases and J by 0 bases, with 5 bases between the two germline ends. This CDR3 spans 13 amino acids. In DNA form, the CDR3 reads TGTGCCATCAGTGAGCCCCGCTCCTACGAGCAGTACTTC. Translating gives CAISEPRSYEQYF.

This clonotype came up a few times. This chain's CDR3 is CASSPLVVGPQETQYF. The CDR3 DNA sequence: TGTGCCAGCAGCCCTCTCGTGGTTGGCCCCCAAGAGACCCAGTACTTC. The V and J genes are TRBV9 and TRBJ2-5; D unresolved. The germline CDR1 and CDR2 sequences are SGDLS and YYNGEE. The CDR3 sequence is 16 residues long. V shed 4 bases and J shed 1 base, with 17 bases lying between them.

At least ten counts were recorded for this clonotype. The chain links TRBV15 to TRBJ1-1, with a weak D call TRBD1 (6 bases). Germline-derived CDR1 and CDR2 are LNHNV and YYDKDF (reference sequence). V was clipped by 0 bases and J by 8 bases, with 10 bases between them. CDR3 length: 13 residues. CDR3 region: CATSRDRGAEAFF. CDR3 coding DNA: TGTGCCACCAGCAGAGATCGGGGGGCCGAAGCTTTCTTT.

The V and J genes are TRBV4-1 and TRBJ1-4; D gene uncertain. Germline CDR1 is MGHRA and CDR2 is YSYEKL. Deletions cut 4 bases from V and 0 bases from J, with 15 bases between. This CDR3 is built from 17 residues. The CDR3 here is CASSLVRGGSTNEKLFF. CDR3 nucleotides: TGCGCCAGCAGCCTAGTCCGAGGAGGATCAACTAATGAAAAACTGTTTTTT.

In this sample, this clonotype turned up once. The chain links TRBV7-7 to TRBJ2-7, with 8 bases fitting TRBD2. CDR1 SSHAT and CDR2 FNYEAQ come from the germline V gene (reference sequence). This CDR3 comprises 17 residues. V was clipped by 5 bases and J by 0 bases; unmatched bases: 12. The CDR3 DNA reads as TGTGCCAGCAGCCAAGGTCGCGTAGCGGGGTTCTCCTACGAGCAGTACTTC. It codes for CASSQGRVAGFSYEQYF.

This clonotype was counted at least ten times. The gene calls are TRBV12-3 or TRBV12-4 and TRBJ2-2; tentatively, D is TRBD1 (5 bases). Trimming took off 7 bases at V and 0 bases at J, with 9 bases between the two ends. This CDR3 is built from 14 residues. The CDR3 DNA follows: TGTGCCAGCACCCCGACAGCGAACACCGGGGAGCTGTTTTTT. It is translated as CASTPTANTGELFF.

The table lists this clonotype with a few counts. The gene calls are TRBV6-5 and TRBJ2-7, with D perhaps matching TRBD1 (5 bases). Per germline, CDR1 MNHEY and CDR2 SVGAGI. The CDR3 runs 13 residues. V was shortened by 5 bases and J by 0 bases, with 8 bases between the two germline ends. CDR3 DNA sequence: TGTGCCAGCAGTGACAGTTACTCCTACGAGCAGTACTTC. As protein: CASSDSYSYEQYF.

The chain uses TRBV6-6 and TRBJ2-5, with TRBD1 identical over 8 bases. This CDR3 spans 16 amino acids. Trimming at V came to 2 bases and at J to 4 bases, leaving 9 bases not matched to a gene. Germline CDR1 MNHNY, CDR2 SVGAGI (reference sequence). The CDR3 bases are TGTGCCAGCAGTTACGACAGGGGAGGTACAACAGAGACCCAGTACTTC. Translating it yields CASSYDRGGTTETQYF.

CDR3 region: CASSADGGGPYEQYF. CDR3 nucleotide sequence: TGTGCCAGCAGCGCGGACGGGGGGGGCCCCTACGAGCAGTACTTC. The V and J genes are TRBV9 and TRBJ2-7; 8 positions agree with TRBD2. The CDR3 sequence is 15 residues long. J lost 2 bases, V lost 3 bases, and 7 bases had no gene match. Germline V gene sequence: CDR1 SGDLS, CDR2 YYNGEE.

The J gene is TRBJ1-5, the V gene TRBV15, with D maybe TRBD1 (6 bases). The CDR3 runs to 18 residues. V lost 3 bases and J 0 bases, leaving 18 bases between the germline ends. Germline lookup yields CDR1 LNHNV and CDR2 YYDKDF (reference sequence). For the CDR3, the DNA is TGTGCCACCAGCAGCTCCCCCCGGGACAATTATAGCAATCAGCCCCAGCATTTT. This gives the protein CATSSSPRDNYSNQPQHF.

The CDR3 DNA reads TGTGCCAGCAGCCAAGAGGGAGGGGGGGCTTTCGAGCAGTACTTC. It encodes CASSQEGGGAFEQYF. This sequence joins TRBV4-2 and TRBJ2-7; a weak D match, TRBD2 (7 bases). This CDR3 is built from 15 residues. The germline V and J ends were trimmed by 0 bases and 6 bases, with 15 bases remaining between them. Germline-derived CDR1 and CDR2 are LGHNA and YNFKEQ.

This chain connects TRBV2 to TRBJ1-1; D not certain. The germline V gene has CDR1 SNHLY and CDR2 FYNNEI. The CDR3 extends over 13 amino acids. V dropped 6 bases and J dropped 4 bases, with 12 bases sitting between them. The CDR3 DNA is TGTGCCAGCAGGTTAGACATCTTCACTGAAGCTTTCTTT. This sequence encodes CASRLDIFTEAFF.

The CDR3 here is CASSWRTGYAEAFF. Here the CDR3 DNA reads TGTGCCAGTAGTTGGAGGACAGGGTACGCTGAAGCTTTCTTT. The V gene is TRBV19, the J gene TRBJ1-1, with 8 bases identical to TRBD1. Germline lookup yields CDR1 LNHDA and CDR2 SQIVND (reference sequence). J lost 6 bases, V lost 5 bases, and 8 bases had no gene match. CDR3 size: 14 residues.

This chain links TRBV7-9 with TRBJ2-7; D gene unclear. The assigned J gene may be wrong: the sequence end matches TRBJ2-1 better. CDR1 and CDR2 (germline): SEHNR, FQNEAQ (reference sequence). The CDR3 has 13 amino acids. CDR3 amino acids: CASSLGPGDEQFF. The CDR3, as DNA: TGTGCCAGCAGCTTAGGTCCCGGCGATGAGCAGTTCTTC.

This chain connects TRBV7-2 to TRBJ2-7, with TRBD1 matching over 7 bases. J lost 2 bases, V lost 5 bases, and 9 bases had no gene match. Germline V gene sequence: CDR1 SGHTA, CDR2 FQGNSA. CDR3 length equals 15 residues. The chain's CDR3 is CASSTKQGYTYEQYF. CDR3 in DNA: TGTGCCAGCAGCACAAAACAGGGGTACACCTACGAGCAGTACTTC.

The V gene is TRBV12-3 or TRBV12-4, the J gene TRBJ1-2; TRBD1 matches 8 bases. The V segment lost 6 bases and the J segment 4 bases; nucleotides outside the gene matches: 7. The CDR3 is 14 amino acids. The CDR3, as DNA: TGTGCCAGCAGGCCACAGGGGGAGGGCTATGGCTACACCTTC. Translation gives CASRPQGEGYGYTF.

This chain links TRBV9 with TRBJ1-1; 8 nucleotides line up with TRBD1. Per the germline V gene, CDR1 is SGDLS and CDR2 is YYNGEE. The CDR3 sequence is 15 residues long. V dropped 4 bases and J dropped 1; count of bases not matched to a gene: 6. The CDR3 nucleotides read TGTGCCAGCAGCCAAGAAGGGACAGGGAACACTGAAGCTTTCTTT. Amino acids: CASSQEGTGNTEAFF.

This clonotype was seen a handful of times. The rearrangement links TRBV20-1 to TRBJ1-1; TRBD1 might be the D (6 bases). The V gene lost 3 bases and the J gene lost 5 bases, with 16 bases spanning the gap. Germline-derived CDR1 and CDR2 are DFQATT and SNEGSKA (reference sequence). CDR3 length: 14 residues. The DNA of the CDR3 is TGCAGTGCTAGTGGTCAGGGGCGTATTACTGAAGCTTTCTTT. Translation gives CSASGQGRITEAFF.

The chain employs TRBV6-5 and TRBJ1-1; D remains ambiguous. The CDR3 contains 14 residues. Germline values: CDR1 MNHEY, CDR2 SVGAGI. Trimming took off 4 bases at V and 10 bases at J, with 19 bases between the two ends. The CDR3 sequence is CASSSISYRQGAFF. The CDR3 DNA follows: TGTGCCAGCAGTTCTATTTCTTACCGGCAAGGAGCTTTCTTT.